One sample yielded the 27 T cell receptor beta chains listed below, sequenced in a study of technical replicates of blood from several donors. Using immunoSEQ multiplex PCR, the repertoire was profiled, and TCRdb retains in-frame clones only, with some absent. Seen here are under 95,000 clones, around 94% observed once, and the top ten hold 0.2% to 0.3%. The source material was T cells isolated from PBMCs. Receptors originate from a human donor in good health.

The chain joins TRBV11-2 to TRBJ1-6; 9 nucleotides line up with TRBD1. CDR1 SGHAT and CDR2 FQNNGV come from the germline V gene. The CDR3 has 16 residues. V lost 5 bases and J lost 7; bases outside the gene matches: 9. The CDR3 nucleotides read TGTGCCAGCAGCCCTATATATGGGACAGGGAATTCACCCCTCCACTTT. This translates into CASSPIYGTGNSPLHF.

The V gene is TRBV28, the J gene TRBJ2-7, with 9 bases identical to TRBD1. J gave up 2 bases and V 5 bases, and 7 bases lay outside the gene matches. Germline V gives CDR1 MDHEN, CDR2 SYDVKM. The CDR3 runs to 15 residues. The CDR3 reads CASSGTGKDPYEQYF. The CDR3 bases are TGTGCCAGCAGTGGGACAGGGAAGGACCCCTACGAGCAGTACTTC.

In this sample, this clone turned up once. The V and J genes are TRBV7-6 and TRBJ2-7, with D maybe TRBD2 (5 bases). This CDR3 is 15 amino acids long. Germline CDR1 SGHVS, CDR2 FNYEAQ. V lost 3 bases, J lost 1 base, and 13 bases lay in between. CDR3 in amino acids: CASSFTGNISYEQYF. In DNA, the CDR3 is TGTGCCAGCAGCTTTACCGGGAATATTTCCTACGAGCAGTACTTC.

The chain carries TRBV5-1 and TRBJ2-7; weak D call: TRBD2 (6 bases). This CDR3 comprises 12 residues. V was trimmed by 0 bases and J by 5 bases, leaving 6 bases between them. Germline V gene sequence: CDR1 SGHRS, CDR2 YFSETQ. CDR3: CASSLAGDEQYF. CDR3 DNA sequence: TGCGCCAGCAGCTTGGCGGGGGACGAGCAGTACTTC.

This clone was seen more than once but under ten times. J is TRBJ1-3 and V is TRBV9; the match to TRBD1 covers 8 bases. The germline CDR1 and CDR2 sequences are SGDLS and YYNGEE. This CDR3 comprises 17 residues. The J segment lost 0 bases and the V segment lost 0 bases, leaving 5 bases of the junction unmatched. CDR3 amino acids: CASSVGGTGRSGNTIYF. DNA of the CDR3: TGTGCCAGCAGCGTAGGAGGGACAGGTCGCTCTGGAAACACCATATATTTT.

The genes are TRBV27 and TRBJ1-2, with a possible D match to TRBD1 (5 bases). V shed 1 base and J shed 3 bases, with 18 bases lying between them. CDR3 length equals 17 residues. The germline V gene encodes CDR1 MNHEY and CDR2 SMNVEV (reference sequence). The CDR3 coding sequence is TGTGCCAGCAGTTTATTTAACGGCGGGGGGTTCGACTATGGCTACACCTTC. This translates into CASSLFNGGGFDYGYTF.

This chain connects TRBV27 to TRBJ1-4, with no clear D. Germline-derived CDR1 and CDR2 are MNHEY and SMNVEV (reference sequence). V lost 2 bases to trimming and J lost 8 bases, with 15 bases between them. The CDR3 runs 15 residues. This chain's CDR3 is CASSLRRPPEEKLFF. Here the CDR3 DNA reads TGTGCCAGCAGTTTAAGGCGGCCTCCAGAGGAAAAACTGTTTTTT.

The V gene is TRBV10-3, the J gene TRBJ1-1, with 7 bases that match TRBD1. Germline loops: CDR1 ENHRY, CDR2 SYGVKD. V was clipped by 6 bases and J by 0 bases; unmatched bases: 4. The CDR3 sequence is 14 residues long. This chain's CDR3 is CAIRDGQVNTEAFF. The DNA of the CDR3 is TGTGCCATCAGGGACGGACAGGTGAACACTGAAGCTTTCTTT.

The V gene is TRBV29-1, the J gene TRBJ2-7; the D gene is possibly TRBD2 (5 bases). CDR1 and CDR2 from the germline V gene are SQVTM and ANQGSEA. The CDR3 runs 14 residues. V lost 4 bases, J lost 9 bases, and 22 bases lay in between. The CDR3 is CSVVGEGISPGQYF. CDR3 bases: TGCAGCGTTGTGGGCGAGGGTATAAGCCCGGGGCAGTACTTC.

The chain recombines TRBV4-1 with TRBJ2-7; the D is unclear. V lost 1 base and J 3 bases, leaving 10 bases between the germline ends. Germline-derived CDR1 and CDR2 are MGHRA and YSYEKL. The CDR3 is 14 amino acids. CDR3 sequence (DNA): TGCGCCAGCAGCCAAGTTACAGTAAACTACGAGCAGTACTTC. Translation gives CASSQVTVNYEQYF.

The rearrangement uses TRBV4-1 and TRBJ1-3; D is unclear. Germline V gene lookup returns CDR1 MGHRA and CDR2 YSYEKL. Trimming left V 8 bases short and J 2 bases short, with 13 bases between. The CDR3 has 14 residues. The CDR3 DNA follows: TGCGCCAGCGGGAGAAGGGCGACTGGAAACACCATATATTTT. It translates to CASGRRATGNTIYF.

The rearrangement links TRBV30 to TRBJ2-7, with a tentative D call TRBD1 (6 bases). The CDR3 has 14 residues. V dropped 2 bases and J dropped 3 bases, with 14 bases sitting between them. Germline values: CDR1 GTSNPN, CDR2 SVGIG (reference sequence). CDR3 coding DNA: TGTGCCTGGAGTCAGGGGTCCCTTTTCTACGAGCAGTACTTC. Protein product: CAWSQGSLFYEQYF.

DNA of the CDR3: TGCGCCAGCAGCTTGGTACCGGGATTCCAAGAGACCCAGTACTTC. Translating it yields CASSLVPGFQETQYF. The rearrangement links TRBV5-1 to TRBJ2-5; maybe TRBD2 (5 bases). Trimming cost V 0 bases and J 1 base, with 10 bases left between them. The germline V gene encodes CDR1 SGHRS and CDR2 YFSETQ. The CDR3 covers 15 residues.

CDR3 nucleotides: TGCGCCAGCAGCTTGGCAGGGGGTACGTCTGAAGCTTTCTTT. It codes for CASSLAGGTSEAFF. The chain carries TRBV5-1 and TRBJ1-1, with TRBD1 matching over 7 bases. The CDR3 consists of 14 residues. CDR1 is SGHRS, CDR2 YFSETQ, per germline. V lost 0 bases and J lost 6; bases outside the gene matches: 5.

The J gene is TRBJ1-2, the V gene TRBV7-9; D unclear. The V end lost 7 bases, the J end lost 3 bases, and 9 bases lay between the germline ends. This CDR3 spans 12 amino acids. Germline CDR1 and CDR2: SEHNR and FQNEAQ (reference sequence). The CDR3 spells CASTPDYYGYTF. The CDR3 DNA is TGTGCCAGCACCCCAGACTACTATGGCTACACCTTC.

Here the CDR3 reads CASSLESGGHYEQYF. The CDR3, as DNA: TGTGCCAGCAGCTTAGAGTCAGGGGGTCACTACGAGCAGTACTTC. The genes are TRBV7-8 and TRBJ2-7, with 7 bases aligning to TRBD1. The CDR3 is 15 amino acids. From germline, CDR1 is SGHVS and CDR2 FQNEAQ. V trimming: 1 base; J trimming: 3 bases; junction bases outside the gene matches: 6.

This clone has a handful of counts. This chain joins TRBV11-3 and TRBJ2-3, with TRBD2 matching over 9 bases. Germline V lookup: CDR1 SGHNT, CDR2 YENEEA. The J segment lost 6 bases and the V segment lost 6 bases, leaving 4 bases of the junction unmatched. The CDR3 length is 13 residues. The CDR3 reads CASSSGSADTQYF. The CDR3 coding sequence is TGTGCCAGCAGTAGCGGGAGTGCGGATACGCAGTATTTT.

The chain uses TRBV28 and TRBJ1-1; 8 bases are shared with TRBD1. The CDR3 has 13 amino acids. J was trimmed by 12 bases and V by 5 bases; bases with no gene match: 11. Germline V gene sequence: CDR1 MDHEN, CDR2 SYDVKM. CDR3: CASSLYDRGVTFF. CDR3 nucleotides: TGTGCCAGCAGTCTCTACGACAGGGGAGTAACTTTCTTT.

The chain uses TRBV4-2 and TRBJ2-3; 8 bases are shared with TRBD2. Trimming took 6 bases from V and 0 from J; bases not matched to a gene: 14. The CDR3 spans 18 residues. The germline V gene has CDR1 LGHNA and CDR2 YNFKEQ. CDR3: CASSHPGLDLSSTDTQYF. In DNA form, the CDR3 reads TGTGCCAGCAGTCACCCGGGACTAGACCTTTCTAGCACAGATACGCAGTATTTT.

The J gene is TRBJ2-7, the V gene TRBV6-5; 15 nucleotides align to TRBD2. The CDR3 length is 15 residues. Trimming removed 6 bases from V and 5 bases from J; junction bases left unmatched: 5. Germline V lookup: CDR1 MNHEY, CDR2 SVGAGI. CDR3: CASSRGLAGGHEQYF. For the CDR3, the DNA is TGTGCCAGCAGCCGGGGACTAGCGGGGGGACACGAGCAGTACTTC.

This chain joins TRBV29-1 and TRBJ2-7, with D possibly TRBD1 on 6 matching bases. The germline V gene has CDR1 SQVTM and CDR2 ANQGSEA. The length of the CDR3 is 13 residues. V lost 4 bases to trimming and J lost 0 bases, with 10 bases between them. CDR3 protein: CSVGRGFSYEQYF. The DNA of the CDR3 is TGCAGCGTTGGCAGGGGTTTCTCCTACGAGCAGTACTTC.

This clone was counted only a few times. The chain links TRBV5-1 to TRBJ1-2; D ambiguous. V lost 0 bases and J lost 3, with 3 bases in between. Germline CDR1 SGHRS, CDR2 YFSETQ. The CDR3 loop spans 12 amino acids. CDR3 in amino acids: CASSLGDYGYTF. The DNA for the CDR3 is TGCGCCAGCAGCTTGGGCGACTATGGCTACACCTTC.

The chain recombines TRBV7-3 with TRBJ1-1, with TRBD1 identical over 9 bases. The CDR3 runs to 14 residues. Germline V gene sequence: CDR1 SGHTA, CDR2 FQGTGA. V dropped 3 bases and J dropped 3; count of bases not matched to a gene: 2. This chain's CDR3 is CASSLGTGHTEAFF. The CDR3 nucleotides are TGTGCCAGCAGCTTGGGGACAGGGCACACTGAAGCTTTCTTT. The full variable domain, rest sourced from reference TRBV7-3 and TRBJ1-1, is GAGVSQTPSNKVTEKGKYVELRCDPISGHTALYWYRQSLGQGPEFLIYFQGTGAADDSGLPNDRFFAVRPEGSVSTLKIQRTERGDSAVYLCASSLGTGHTEAFFGQGTRLTVV.

The chain combines TRBV19 with TRBJ2-7; 7 nucleotides line up with TRBD1. The V gene end was trimmed by 9 bases and the J gene end by 2 bases; junction bases not matched to a gene: 7. The CDR3 runs to 13 residues. Germline V gene sequence: CDR1 LNHDA, CDR2 SQIVND (reference sequence). The CDR3 nucleotides are TGTGCCAGCGGGGACAGCAGACCCTACGAGCAGTACTTC. Amino acids: CASGDSRPYEQYF.

This clone was detected once. The rearrangement links TRBV4-1 to TRBJ2-7; D remains unclear. Deletions cut 1 base from V and 5 bases from J, with 9 bases between. Per germline, CDR1 MGHRA and CDR2 YSYEKL. The CDR3 consists of 13 residues. The CDR3 nucleotides are TGCGCCAGCAGCCAAGTGGCCCGGGACGAGCAGTACTTC. Translation gives CASSQVARDEQYF.

This clone showed up just once. The rearrangement links TRBV4-1 to TRBJ1-5; D is unresolved. V was shortened by 2 bases and J by 1 base, with 9 bases between the two germline ends. Germline V gene data show CDR1 as MGHRA and CDR2 as YSYEKL. This CDR3 has 15 amino acids. The CDR3, as DNA: TGCGCCAGCAGCCAATCCCAAGAGAGCAATCAGCCCCAGCATTTT. Translating it yields CASSQSQESNQPQHF.

V is TRBV4-1 and J is TRBJ2-7, with 8 bases fitting TRBD2. The CDR3 totals 14 residues. V dropped 4 bases and J dropped 2; count of bases not matched to a gene: 4. The germline V gene encodes CDR1 MGHRA and CDR2 YSYEKL. CDR3 region: CASSRSGGPYEQYF. DNA of the CDR3: TGCGCCAGCAGCCGGAGCGGGGGCCCCTACGAGCAGTACTTC.